This T cell receptor (beta chain) is drawn from a study of blood T cell repertoires in COVID-19. TCRdb's table, derived via immunoSEQ multiplex PCR, lists solely in-frame clones and lacks some. Of roughly 180,000 clones listed, about 85% are singletons. The CDR3 consists of 14 residues. Germline loops: CDR1 MNHEY, CDR2 SVGAGI. V lost 6 bases and J lost 8; bases outside the gene matches: 7. The sample comprised peripheral blood. This TCR was sampled from a man aged 80 or over with COVID-19, enrolled during active disease. This chain uses TRBV6-5 with TRBJ1-4, with TRBD1 matching over 9 bases. Written as DNA, the CDR3 is TGTGCCAGCAGAATAACAGGGGGCCGGGAAAAACTGTTTTTT. Protein: CASRITGGREKLFF.